Shown below are 19 T cell receptor beta chains from a single sample sequenced in a study of cytomegalovirus exposure and HLA in healthy donors. In the PCR, 60 Vbeta and 13 Jbeta primers were used. Assay: immunoSEQ multiplex PCR; the TCRdb copy retains only in-frame clones and omits some. There are approximately 160,000 clones in the sample; roughly 80% occur only once, and around 4.7% lies in the top ten. Material for sequencing was PBMCs. The receptors were gathered from a male donor in good health and CMV-seronegative.

This clone turned up a few times. This chain links TRBV5-6 with TRBJ1-5; unclear D gene. Germline CDR1 is SGHDT and CDR2 is YYEEEE. The germline V and J ends were trimmed by 0 bases and 6 bases, with 16 bases remaining between them. The CDR3 length is 16 residues. CDR3 bases: TGTGCCAGCAGCTTGGGGTCCCTCGGGGTCGCTCAGCCCCAGCATTTT. It specifies CASSLGSLGVAQPQHF.

V usage is TRBV6-6 and J usage is TRBJ1-5; D remains unclear. The CDR3 extends over 13 amino acids. Trimming shortened V by 6 bases and J by 4 bases, and 10 bases separated the two germline ends. Germline V gene lookup returns CDR1 MNHNY and CDR2 SVGAGI (reference sequence). The CDR3 sequence: CASRADLNQPQHF. The CDR3 nucleotides are TGTGCCAGCAGGGCCGACTTGAATCAGCCCCAGCATTTT.

The J gene is TRBJ2-3, the V gene TRBV6-6; 11 bases line up with TRBD2. This CDR3 is 15 amino acids long. J lost 4 bases, V lost 6 bases, and 6 bases had no gene match. CDR1 and CDR2 from the germline V gene are MNHNY and SVGAGI (reference sequence). This CDR3 is CASRTSGGGADTQYF. The CDR3 coding sequence is TGTGCCAGCAGAACTAGCGGGGGTGGGGCAGATACGCAGTATTTT.

V and J are TRBV7-8 and TRBJ2-1; D may be TRBD1 (6 bases). V was pared by 5 bases and J by 3 bases, with 11 bases between. The V gene's germline CDR1 is SGHVS and CDR2 FQNEAQ. The CDR3 totals 14 residues. CDR3 loop: CASSTRTDYNEQFF. The CDR3 DNA follows: TGTGCCAGCAGCACAAGGACAGACTACAATGAGCAGTTCTTC.

The chain uses TRBV27 and TRBJ1-1, with TRBD1 matching over 8 bases. J lost 1 base, V lost 5 bases, and 6 bases had no gene match. This CDR3 has 15 residues. The germline V gene has CDR1 MNHEY and CDR2 SMNVEV (reference sequence). The chain's CDR3 is CASSPLGQANTEAFF. The CDR3 DNA follows: TGTGCCAGCAGTCCTCTGGGACAGGCGAACACTGAAGCTTTCTTT.

This clone was detected once. The V call is TRBV18, the J call TRBJ2-5; D unclear. This CDR3 is built from 13 residues. The germline V and J ends were trimmed by 4 bases and 1 base, with 7 bases remaining between them. Germline V gives CDR1 KGHSH, CDR2 LQKENI. This CDR3 reads CASSQTTQETQYF. The CDR3 nucleotides are TGTGCCAGCTCACAGACAACCCAAGAGACCCAGTACTTC. Together with reference TRBV18 and TRBJ2-5, the CDR3 gives the full variable domain: NAGVMQNPRHLVRRRGQEARLRCSPMKGHSHVYWYRQLPEEGLKFMVYLQKENIIDESGMPKERFSAEFPKEGPSILRIQQVVRGDSAAYFCASSQTTQETQYFGPGTRLLVL.

The chain joins TRBV19 to TRBJ2-7; TRBD1 matches 8 bases. This CDR3 region has 13 residues. J was trimmed by 4 bases and V by 9 bases; bases with no gene match: 8. Germline assignment: CDR1 LNHDA and CDR2 SQIVND (reference sequence). The CDR3 here is CASRGQLQYEQYF. CDR3 nucleotide sequence: TGTGCCAGCAGGGGGCAATTGCAGTACGAGCAGTACTTC.

The chain uses TRBV19 and TRBJ2-7; D gene unclear. Germline CDR1 LNHDA, CDR2 SQIVND (reference sequence). The CDR3 sequence is 13 residues long. Trimming cost V 1 base and J 7 bases, with 11 bases left between them. The DNA of the CDR3 is TGTGCCAGTAGTATAGCCCCCGACTCGGAGCAGTACTTC. Its translation is CASSIAPDSEQYF.

The chain carries TRBV27 and TRBJ2-3; 7 nucleotides line up with TRBD2. V lost 9 bases, J lost 1 base, and 7 bases stayed unmatched. Germline values: CDR1 MNHEY, CDR2 SMNVEV (reference sequence). The CDR3 runs 14 residues. The CDR3 sequence: CASRSREGTDTQYF. CDR3 in DNA: TGTGCCAGTAGAAGCCGGGAGGGCACAGATACGCAGTATTTT.

This chain uses TRBV9 with TRBJ2-1; 11 bases match TRBD2. V gave up 0 bases and J gave up 8 bases; unmatched junction bases: 7. The CDR3 runs 16 residues. Per the germline V gene, CDR1 is SGDLS and CDR2 is YYNGEE. The CDR3 protein is CASSVAVLAGADEQFF. In DNA form, the CDR3 reads TGTGCCAGCAGCGTAGCGGTACTAGCGGGAGCTGATGAGCAGTTCTTC.

V usage is TRBV7-3 and J usage is TRBJ2-1; 10 bases fit TRBD2. The J segment lost 10 bases and the V segment lost 4 bases, leaving 7 bases of the junction unmatched. CDR1 and CDR2 from the germline V gene are SGHTA and FQGTGA. CDR3 length equals 14 residues. CDR3 sequence reads: CASSSRTSGDEQFF. In nucleotides, the CDR3 is TGTGCCAGCAGCTCGCGGACTAGCGGAGACGAGCAGTTCTTC.

V usage is TRBV19 and J usage is TRBJ2-3, with D perhaps TRBD1 (6 bases). The germline gives CDR1 LNHDA, CDR2 SQIVND (reference sequence). The CDR3 spans 16 residues. V lost 4 bases and J 1 base, leaving 15 bases between the germline ends. The CDR3 sequence is CASSTPQGWGTDTQYF. The CDR3 DNA sequence: TGTGCCAGTAGTACACCACAGGGTTGGGGCACAGATACGCAGTATTTT.

V usage is TRBV6-1 and J usage is TRBJ2-3, with TRBD2 matching over 13 bases. The V gene end was trimmed by 6 bases and the J gene end by 7 bases; junction bases not matched to a gene: 7. This CDR3 region has 15 residues. Germline V lookup: CDR1 MNHNS, CDR2 SASEGT. CDR3 region: CASRSGTSGTYTQYF. In nucleotides, the CDR3 is TGTGCCAGCAGATCCGGGACTAGCGGGACATATACGCAGTATTTT.

This rearrangement joins TRBV6-5 to TRBJ1-2, with D possibly matching TRBD1 (5 bases). Germline V CDR1 and CDR2: MNHEY, SVGAGI. V lost 6 bases to trimming and J lost 2 bases, with 16 bases between them. The length of the CDR3 is 15 residues. The chain's CDR3 is CASSPYFQGNYGYTF. The CDR3 DNA sequence: TGTGCCAGCAGCCCATACTTTCAGGGAAACTATGGCTACACCTTC.

The chain recombines TRBV5-1 with TRBJ1-6; 8 bases agree with TRBD1. Germline loops: CDR1 SGHRS, CDR2 YFSETQ. The CDR3 has 14 amino acids. Trimming removed 3 bases from V and 9 bases from J; junction bases left unmatched: 5. CDR3: CASSSGTGGSPLHF. The CDR3 DNA is TGCGCCAGCAGCTCCGGGACAGGAGGTTCACCCCTCCACTTT.

The V and J genes are TRBV19 and TRBJ2-7; tentative D call: TRBD1 (6 bases). Germline assignment: CDR1 LNHDA and CDR2 SQIVND (reference sequence). V was clipped by 4 bases and J by 0 bases, with 13 bases between them. The CDR3 has 15 amino acids. CDR3 nucleotide sequence: TGTGCCAGTAGTAAAGGACAGACCAGCTCCTACGAGCAGTACTTC. This codes for CASSKGQTSSYEQYF.

The chain combines TRBV5-1 with TRBJ2-7, with 7 bases fitting TRBD2. CDR1 is SGHRS and CDR2 is YFSETQ in the germline V gene. Trimming took 1 base from V and 5 from J; bases not matched to a gene: 9. The CDR3 totals 15 residues. The CDR3 reads CASSLNSGLIHEQYF. CDR3 nucleotide sequence: TGCGCCAGCAGCTTGAATAGCGGGCTTATCCACGAGCAGTACTTC.

This chain uses TRBV27 with TRBJ2-7, with D tentatively TRBD2 (6 bases). This CDR3 contains 17 residues. The ends were cut back, 1 base at V and 3 bases at J, with 19 bases in the middle. Germline CDR1 reads MNHEY; CDR2 reads SMNVEV (reference sequence). The CDR3 spells CASSLLEETRGDYEQYF. Here the CDR3 DNA reads TGTGCCAGCAGTTTATTGGAGGAGACTAGAGGCGACTACGAGCAGTACTTC.

This clone has a single count. The chain carries TRBV19 and TRBJ2-7, with D possibly TRBD2 on 6 matching bases. V gave up 6 bases and J gave up 5 bases, with 23 bases separating them. The germline CDR1 and CDR2 sequences are LNHDA and SQIVND (reference sequence). The length of the CDR3 is 16 residues. The CDR3, as DNA: TGTGCCAGTAGCAGGGTTGGAGGAGGGCACCAAAACGAGCAGTACTTC. Translated, it gives CASSRVGGGHQNEQYF. The complete variable domain, with remaining parts taken from reference TRBV19 and TRBJ2-7, reads DGGITQSPKYLFRKEGQNVTLSCEQNLNHDAMYWYRQDPGQGLRLIYYSQIVNDFQKGDIAEGYSVSREKKESFPLTVTSAQKNPTAFYLCASSRVGGGHQNEQYFGPGTRLTVT.